The TCR beta chain under discussion was sequenced for a study of T cell changes during pregnancy in multiple sclerosis. Sequencing used immunoSEQ multiplex PCR; TCRdb keeps in-frame clones, though not all of them. The sample lists 30,000 to 45,000 clones, approximately 85% occurring once. The CDR3 spans 21 residues. V dropped 6 bases and J dropped 2; count of bases not matched to a gene: 18. Germline V gene lookup returns CDR1 KGHSH and CDR2 LQKENI. This chain connects TRBV18 to TRBJ2-3, with TRBD2 identical over 15 bases. The sequence was collected from a female donor with multiple sclerosis, enrolled in a pregnancy study. The sequencing used CD4+ T cells from peripheral blood mononuclear cells, collected before pregnancy. The CDR3 reads CASSPGLSGTSGRRFTDTQYF. The CDR3 DNA reads as TGTGCCAGCTCCCCCGGGTTATCCGGGACTAGCGGGAGGAGATTCACAGATACGCAGTATTTT. Together with reference TRBV18 and TRBJ2-3, the CDR3 gives the full variable domain: NAGVMQNPRHLVRRRGQEARLRCSPMKGHSHVYWYRQLPEEGLKFMVYLQKENIIDESGMPKERFSAEFPKEGPSILRIQQVVRGDSAAYFCASSPGLSGTSGRRFTDTQYFGPGTRLTVL.